The rows below give T cell receptor beta chains drawn from one sample of a study of shared clonotypes between healthy human individuals. Here immunoSEQ multiplex PCR was the method, and the copy in TCRdb shows in-frame clones only, minus some. The sample lists 2 million to 2.5 million clones, 90% to 95% seen once, with about 0.39% in the top ten. The sample taken for sequencing was naive CD4+ T cells from PBMCs. The source of these receptors is a man in his late teens or twenties in good health. Some clones in this sample may be carry-over from other donors' samples. Each CDR3 is given with its conserved first and last residue. Each record gives: J gene, clone size, D gene, V gene, CDR3 DNA, CDR3 protein. The D gene is left open where the match is weak. Size is stated for part of the rows, as once, few or many counts, or as a class when the clone is expanded.

TRBJ2-7 | NA | NA | TRBV7-9 | TGTGCCAGCAGCCCCCGATCACGGTTCTACGAGCAGTACTTC | CASSPRSRFYEQYF
TRBJ2-7 | NA | NA | TRBV27 | TGTGCCAGCAGTTTGGTGGGACCCTACTACGAGCAGTACTTC | CASSLVGPYYEQYF
TRBJ2-1 | NA | TRBD2 | TRBV9 | TGTGCCAGCAGCGTAACCAGCGGGAGAGACTCCTACAATGAGCAGTTCTTC | CASSVTSGRDSYNEQFF
TRBJ1-3 | NA | NA | TRBV10-3 | TGTGCCATCAGTGAGTCAGGAAGAGGAAACACCATATATTTT | CAISESGRGNTIYF
TRBJ2-2 | once | NA | TRBV14 | TGTGCCAGCAGCCCAAGGACAATCGGGGAGCTGTTTTTT | CASSPRTIGELFF
TRBJ2-7 | NA | NA | TRBV15 | TGTGCCACCAGCAGAGAGGGGGCTGTGTACGAGCAGTACTTC | CATSREGAVYEQYF
TRBJ1-2 | NA | NA | TRBV19 | TGTGCCAGTAGTATATCACCCGGACAAGCCTATGGCTACACCTTC | CASSISPGQAYGYTF
TRBJ2-3 | NA | TRBD1 | TRBV5-6 | TGTGCCAGCAGCTCTGGGACAGGGGGGACTTACACAGATACGCAGTATTTT | CASSSGTGGTYTDTQYF
TRBJ2-1 | NA | TRBD2 | TRBV5-1 | TGCGCCAGCAGCTTGCTGACTAGCGGGAGATCGTCCTACAATGAGCAGTTCTTC | CASSLLTSGRSSYNEQFF
TRBJ2-1 | once | TRBD2 | TRBV4-1 | TGCGCCAGCAGCCTAAGAGGGGCGGGAGTAACCTACAATGAGCAGTTCTTC | CASSLRGAGVTYNEQFF
TRBJ1-1 | NA | NA | TRBV5-1 | TGCGCCAGCAGCCTGTTCCAGGGGGAAGCTTTCTTT | CASSLFQGEAFF
TRBJ1-1 | NA | NA | TRBV15 | TGTGCCACCAGCAGCCCCCAGGGGACTGAAGCTTTCTTT | CATSSPQGTEAFF
TRBJ1-3 | NA | NA | TRBV6-1 | TGTGCCAGCAGTGACAGTGGTGGAAACACCATATATTTT | CASSDSGGNTIYF
TRBJ1-4 | many | NA | TRBV28 | TGTGCCAGCAGTTTAGAGTATTTGGGCCGAACTAATGAAAAACTGTTTTTT | CASSLEYLGRTNEKLFF
TRBJ1-1 | NA | NA | TRBV27 | TGTGCCAGCAGTTCGGGACCCGTGAACACTGAAGCTTTCTTT | CASSSGPVNTEAFF
TRBJ2-1 | NA | NA | TRBV5-1 | TGCGCCAGCAGCTTGGGCGGGGCCGACAATGAGCAGTTCTTC | CASSLGGADNEQFF
TRBJ2-1 | NA | NA | TRBV30 | TGTGCCTGGAGTGTGGGAGCCTACAATGAGCAGTTCTTC | CAWSVGAYNEQFF
TRBJ1-2 | NA | NA | TRBV5-1 | TGCGCCAGCAGCGAAACAGTACAGGGTGGCGGCTACACCTTC | CASSETVQGGGYTF
TRBJ2-1 | NA | TRBD2 | TRBV5-8 | TGTGCCAGCAGCCACGGACTAGCGGGTTTCAATGAGCAGTTCTTC | CASSHGLAGFNEQFF
TRBJ2-3 | NA | NA | TRBV7-6 | TGTGCCAGCAGCAACGCCGGGATTAGCAATACGCAGTATTTT | CASSNAGISNTQYF
TRBJ2-2 | NA | NA | TRBV11-3 | TGTGCCAGCAGACAGGGTTCCGACACCGGGGAGCTGTTTTTT | CASRQGSDTGELFF
TRBJ2-7 | NA | TRBD1 | TRBV28 | TGTGCCAGCAGCAGGGGGACAGGGTGGGAGCAGTACTTC | CASSRGTGWEQYF
TRBJ2-1 | NA | NA | TRBV9 | TGTGCCAGCGGAAAACGAGTGGACAATGAGCAGTTCTTC | CASGKRVDNEQFF
TRBJ1-4 | NA | NA | TRBV27 | TGTGCCAGCAGTCATCTCGATAATGAAAAACTGTTTTTT | CASSHLDNEKLFF
TRBJ1-2 | NA | NA | TRBV5-6 | TGTGCCAGCAGCATCAGGGTACGTGGCTACACCTTC | CASSIRVRGYTF
TRBJ2-6 | NA | NA | TRBV10-3 | TGTGCCATCAGACCTATGGGGGCCAACGTCCTGACTTTC | CAIRPMGANVLTF
TRBJ2-2 | NA | NA | TRBV5-1 | TGCGCCAGCAGCTTGAGGACAGTTTCTACCGGGGAGCTGTTTTTT | CASSLRTVSTGELFF
TRBJ2-3 | NA | NA | TRBV7-2 | TGTGCCAGCAGCTCCGTCGTTGCGGGGTACACAGATACGCAGTATTTT | CASSSVVAGYTDTQYF
TRBJ2-3 | NA | NA | TRBV7-3 | TGTGCCAGCAGCCGCCGTCCTGGAACAGATACGCAGTATTTT | CASSRRPGTDTQYF
TRBJ1-5 | NA | NA | TRBV10-3 | TGTGCCACCCAAAGGGATAATAGCAATCAGCCCCAGCATTTT | CATQRDNSNQPQHF
TRBJ2-1 | once | TRBD1 | TRBV5-1 | TGCGCCAGCAGCCGGACAGGCGAGAATGAGCAGTTCTTC | CASSRTGENEQFF
TRBJ2-3 | NA | TRBD2 | TRBV7-9 | TGTGCCAGCAGCTTTCGGATAGCGGGGGAGTCGCATACGCAGTATTTT | CASSFRIAGESHTQYF
TRBJ2-7 | NA | TRBD2 | TRBV11-1 | TGTGCCAGCAGCCGAGGCCTAGCGGCCACCTCCTACGAGCAGTACTTC | CASSRGLAATSYEQYF
TRBJ2-1 | once | NA | TRBV6-5 | TGTGCCAGCAGTACTTATCAGGGGCACCATGAGTTCTTC | CASSTYQGHHEFF
TRBJ2-3 | NA | NA | TRBV10-3 | TGTGCCATCAGTGGTGGCGGAAGCACAGATACGCAGTATTTT | CAISGGGSTDTQYF
TRBJ2-7 | NA | NA | TRBV28 | TGTGCCAGCAGTTTTCTACAGGGCTACGAGCAGTACTTC | CASSFLQGYEQYF
TRBJ1-1 | NA | TRBD1 | TRBV6-6 | TGTGCCAGCAGTTATCCGACAGGGGTGAACACTGAAGCTTTCTTT | CASSYPTGVNTEAFF
TRBJ1-5 | NA | NA | TRBV25-1 | TGTGCCAGCAGTGTAGGGGGGAATCAGCCCCAGCATTTT | CASSVGGNQPQHF
TRBJ1-1 | NA | NA | TRBV7-2 | TGTGCCAGCAGCAACTATCCCGACAGTCAGTATACTAACACTGAAGCTTTCTTT | CASSNYPDSQYTNTEAFF
TRBJ2-3 | NA | NA | TRBV4-1 | TGCGCCAGCAGCCACGGGGGGCGCACAGATACGCAGTATTTT | CASSHGGRTDTQYF
TRBJ1-1 | once | NA | TRBV6-5 | TGTGCCAGCAGTTACGGGTGGCAGACGATGAACACTGAAGCTTTCTTT | CASSYGWQTMNTEAFF
TRBJ2-7 | once | NA | TRBV11-2 | TGTGCCAGCACCCAACAGGGCTCCCCACTTTTTTACTTC | CASTQQGSPLFYF
TRBJ1-1 | NA | TRBD1 | TRBV19 | TGTGCCAGTAGTCCGCCGGACAGGAGGAACACTGAAGCTTTCTTT | CASSPPDRRNTEAFF
TRBJ1-1 | NA | TRBD1 | TRBV19 | TGTGCCAGTAGTGCAGGGGGCACTGAAGCTTTCTTT | CASSAGGTEAFF
TRBJ2-5 | NA | NA | TRBV30 | TGTGCCTGGAGTGGACAGGTAGAAGGGACCCAGTACTTC | CAWSGQVEGTQYF
TRBJ2-5 | NA | NA | TRBV14 | TGTGCCAGCAGCCAAGGGGCAGTGTACCAAGAGACCCAGTACTTC | CASSQGAVYQETQYF
TRBJ2-7 | NA | NA | TRBV28 | TGTGCCAGCAGTTTTCTAGATCTAAGGGGCTACGAGCAGTACTTC | CASSFLDLRGYEQYF
TRBJ1-3 | NA | TRBD1 | TRBV6-1 | TGTGCCAGCAGTGAGCAGGGGGTCGGAAACACCATATATTTT | CASSEQGVGNTIYF
TRBJ2-3 | once | NA | TRBV18 | TGTGCCAGCTCACCACTTCTAGGGACCCCCACAGATACGCAGTATTTT | CASSPLLGTPTDTQYF
TRBJ2-7 | NA | TRBD1 | TRBV28 | TGTGCCAGCAGTTTACCGGGGGACAGGGGCTACGAGCAGTACTTC | CASSLPGDRGYEQYF
TRBJ1-1 | NA | NA | TRBV7-3 | TGTGCCAGCAGCCCGGGTAGGGGCAAAAACACTGAAGCTTTCTTT | CASSPGRGKNTEAFF
TRBJ1-3 | NA | NA | TRBV6-1 | TGTGGGAAATGGGGGGGAACCTCTGGAAACACCATATATTTT | CGKWGGTSGNTIYF
TRBJ2-2 | NA | TRBD2 | TRBV14 | TGTGCCAGCAGCCTCCGTAGCGGGAGTGTGAACACCGGGGAGCTGTTTTTT | CASSLRSGSVNTGELFF
TRBJ2-3 | NA | TRBD2 | TRBV28 | TGTGCCAGCAGTTTATACGGACTAGCGGGAGGGCCGGGAGATACGCAGTATTTT | CASSLYGLAGGPGDTQYF
TRBJ1-2 | NA | NA | TRBV28 | TGTGCCAGCAGCACGGACCCTCGGGCAGGACGAAACTATGGCTACACCTTC | CASSTDPRAGRNYGYTF
TRBJ1-1 | NA | TRBD1 | TRBV19 | TGTGCCAGTAGTATCGCGTGGACAGGGAGAGGTGAAGCTTTCTTT | CASSIAWTGRGEAFF
TRBJ2-5 | NA | NA | TRBV5-1 | TGCGCCAGCAGCACGTCGGGGGATGGGTACCAAGAGACCCAGTACTTC | CASSTSGDGYQETQYF
TRBJ1-1 | NA | NA | TRBV5-6 | TGTGCCAGCACCCGAGGGGGGTCCACTGAAGCTTTCTTT | CASTRGGSTEAFF
TRBJ1-5 | few | NA | TRBV30 | TGTGCCTGGAATCCTGTTTCTAGCAATCAGCCCCAGCATTTT | CAWNPVSSNQPQHF
TRBJ1-4 | NA | TRBD1 | TRBV30 | TGTGCCTGGAGCGACAGGGGTAGTGAAAAACTGTTTTTT | CAWSDRGSEKLFF